This entry lists 25 T cell receptor beta chains sequenced from one sample in a study of blood T cell repertoires in COVID-19. Produced via immunoSEQ multiplex PCR; TCRdb's table is partial and in-frame only. The sample has 85,000 to 130,000 clones, about 80% seen once; the top ten hold 2.5% to 3.5%. The source material was peripheral blood. The receptors originated from a woman older than 75 with active or convalescent COVID-19.

The V and J genes are TRBV29-1 and TRBJ1-2, with 9 bases identical to TRBD1. CDR3 length: 13 residues. Germline CDR1 is SQVTM and CDR2 is ANQGSEA. Trimming at V came to 6 bases and at J to 5 bases, leaving 7 bases not matched to a gene. CDR3 sequence: CSVEQGATYGYTF. CDR3 coding DNA: TGCAGCGTCGAACAGGGGGCCACTTATGGCTACACCTTC. The variable domain in full, with the rest retrieved from reference TRBV29-1 and TRBJ1-2, is SAVISQKPSRDICQRGTSLTIQCQVDSQVTMMFWYRQQPGQSLTLIATANQGSEATYESGFVIDKFPISRPNLTFSTLTVSNMSPEDSSIYLCSVEQGATYGYTFGSGTRLTVV.

The V and J genes are TRBV16 and TRBJ1-2; TRBD1 aligns across 7 bases. This CDR3 contains 14 residues. Unmatched junction bases numbered 3, after V lost 1 base and J lost 4 bases. Germline V gene data show CDR1 as KGHSY and CDR2 as FQNENV. The CDR3 coding sequence is TGTGCCAGCAGCCAATACGCAGGGGGCTATGGCTACACCTTC. Translated, it gives CASSQYAGGYGYTF.

The chain recombines TRBV7-8 with TRBJ2-4; 10 nucleotides line up with TRBD2. Unmatched junction bases numbered 16, after V lost 5 bases and J lost 0 bases. The CDR3 runs 20 residues. Germline assignment: CDR1 SGHVS and CDR2 FQNEAQ. The CDR3 spells CASSPQRLAGAGLAKNIQYF. CDR3 nucleotides: TGTGCCAGCAGCCCCCAACGGCTAGCGGGGGCCGGGCTAGCCAAAAACATTCAGTACTTC.

The chain couples TRBV19 to TRBJ2-2; TRBD1 matches 7 bases. The CDR3 has 17 residues. The germline V gene encodes CDR1 LNHDA and CDR2 SQIVND (reference sequence). V shed 5 bases and J 0 bases; nucleotides not matched to a gene: 9. The CDR3 region has the DNA TGTGCCAGTAGTCATCACCGGGACAGTGCGAACACCGGGGAGCTGTTTTTT. This encodes CASSHHRDSANTGELFF.

Notes on this clone: A junction boundary mismatches the germline segment, possibly from a read error. This chain links TRBV7-7 with TRBJ2-3; 12 positions match TRBD2. The CDR3 is 15 amino acids. Germline CDR1 is SSHAT and CDR2 is FNYEAQ (reference sequence). In nucleotides, the CDR3 is TGTGCTAGCAGCGCCCGGGGGACTAGCGGGGATACGCAGTATTTT. This sequence encodes CASSARGTSGDTQYF. Full variable domain (missing parts from reference TRBV7-7 and TRBJ2-3): GAGVSQSPRYKVTKRGQDVTLRCDPISSHATLYWYQQALGQGPEFLTYFNYEAQPDKSGLPSDRFSAERPEGSISTLTIQRTEQRDSAMYRCASSARGTSGDTQYFGPGTRLTVL.

This chain links TRBV7-9 with TRBJ2-4; TRBD2 might be the D (5 bases). Germline V CDR1 and CDR2: SEHNR, FQNEAQ (reference sequence). The V gene lost 1 base and the J gene lost 0 bases, with 16 bases spanning the gap. The CDR3 loop spans 18 amino acids. The CDR3 is CASSLERAGTLAKNIQYF. The CDR3 DNA sequence: TGTGCCAGCAGCTTAGAGAGGGCAGGAACCTTAGCCAAAAACATTCAGTACTTC. The entire variable domain, with the rest obtained from reference TRBV7-9 and TRBJ2-4, is as follows: DTGVSQNPRHKITKRGQNVTFRCDPISEHNRLYWYRQTLGQGPEFLTYFQNEAQLEKSRLLSDRFSAERPKGSFSTLEIQRTEQGDSAMYLCASSLERAGTLAKNIQYFGAGTRLSVL.

The chain recombines TRBV19 with TRBJ2-1, with TRBD2 matching 8 bases. The CDR3 sequence is 16 residues long. V shed 3 bases, J shed 6 bases, and the junction held 10 bases outside the gene matches. Germline CDR1 and CDR2: LNHDA and SQIVND (reference sequence). CDR3 DNA: TGTGCCAGTAGTATCCCCGGGAGGGGGAAGGGCAATGAGCAGTTCTTC. Protein product: CASSIPGRGKGNEQFF.

The gene calls are TRBV7-9 and TRBJ1-1, with 8 bases aligning to TRBD1. Trimming at V came to 7 bases and at J to 8 bases, leaving 0 bases not matched to a gene. CDR1 and CDR2 (germline): SEHNR, FQNEAQ (reference sequence). This CDR3 comprises 10 residues. In DNA form, the CDR3 reads TGTGCCAGCACAGGGGGCGAAGCTTTCTTT. Translated: CASTGGEAFF.

V gene TRBV29-1 combines with J gene TRBJ1-2; 7 nucleotides match TRBD1. The CDR3 consists of 13 residues. V lost 3 bases and J lost 6; bases outside the gene matches: 7. CDR1 is SQVTM, CDR2 ANQGSEA, per germline. CDR3 region: CSVDKGQFDGYTF. The CDR3 DNA reads as TGCAGCGTTGATAAGGGACAGTTTGATGGCTACACCTTC.

The chain is built from TRBV20-1 and TRBJ1-1; D possibly corresponds to TRBD1 (5 bases). The germline V gene encodes CDR1 DFQATT and CDR2 SNEGSKA (reference sequence). This CDR3 comprises 15 residues. The V end was cut by 3 bases, the J end by 1 base, with 15 bases between. CDR3 DNA sequence: TGCAGTGCTAGTCGGTACGACAGAAGGAACACTGAAGCTTTCTTT. Translated, it gives CSASRYDRRNTEAFF.

This clone has only a few counts. This sequence joins TRBV3-1 (or the pseudogene TRBV3-2) and TRBJ2-1, with 7 positions matching TRBD1. The CDR3 is 16 residues long. The V gene's germline CDR1 is LGHDT and CDR2 YNNKEL (reference sequence). Germline trimming cut 4 bases from V and 7 bases from J; bases unmatched to any gene: 13. CDR3: CASSPQTGHSANEQFF. The DNA for the CDR3 is TGTGCCAGCAGCCCTCAGACAGGGCATTCGGCAAATGAGCAGTTCTTC.

The chain joins TRBV15 to TRBJ2-5, with D uncertain. Trimming pared 0 bases from V and 2 bases from J, leaving 4 bases between. CDR3 length: 13 residues. The germline gives CDR1 LNHNV, CDR2 YYDKDF (reference sequence). The CDR3 region has the DNA TGTGCCACCAGCAGAGATCCGCAAGAGACCCAGTACTTC. Its protein product is CATSRDPQETQYF. The full variable domain, its missing parts supplied by reference TRBV15 and TRBJ2-5, is DAMVIQNPRYQVTQFGKPVTLSCSQTLNHNVMYWYQQKSSQAPKLLFHYYDKDFNNEADTPDNFQSRRPNTSFCFLDIRSPGLGDTAMYLCATSRDPQETQYFGPGTRLLVL.

V is TRBV7-2 and J is TRBJ1-5; D gene uncertain. In germline, CDR1 is SGHTA, CDR2 FQGNSA. The CDR3 totals 15 residues. V was shortened by 1 base and J by 2 bases, with 9 bases between the two germline ends. CDR3 loop: CASSLDGRGNQPQHF. The CDR3 bases are TGTGCCAGCAGCTTAGACGGGAGGGGCAATCAGCCCCAGCATTTT.

The rearrangement uses TRBV6-4 and TRBJ1-1; TRBD1 aligns across 9 bases. The V gene end was trimmed by 2 bases and the J gene end by 0 bases; junction bases not matched to a gene: 1. Germline CDR1 reads MRHNA; CDR2 reads SNTAGT. The CDR3 is made up of 15 amino acids. Here the CDR3 reads CASSDGTGMNTEAFF. The CDR3 DNA sequence: TGTGCCAGCAGTGACGGGACAGGGATGAACACTGAAGCTTTCTTT.

This chain connects TRBV6-2 or TRBV6-3 to TRBJ2-6; TRBD1 matches 10 bases. After removal of 0 bases from V and 2 bases from J, the junction contained 7 bases not matched to a gene. Germline lookup yields CDR1 MNHEY and CDR2 SVGEGT. This CDR3 is built from 19 residues. The CDR3 nucleotides are TGTGCCAGCAGTTACTCGAAGACAGGGGGCTGGGCTGGGGCCAACGTCCTGACTTTC. This gives the protein CASSYSKTGGWAGANVLTF.

The genes are TRBV28 and TRBJ2-2, with 13 bases that match TRBD2. CDR3 length: 18 residues. V lost 5 bases and J lost 3; bases outside the gene matches: 9. Germline V lookup: CDR1 MDHEN, CDR2 SYDVKM. CDR3 sequence (DNA): TGTGCCAGCAGTCGCCGGACTAGCGGGAGTCGGTACACCGGGGAGCTGTTTTTT. This codes for CASSRRTSGSRYTGELFF.

This chain joins TRBV18 and TRBJ1-2; 7 bases are shared with TRBD1. Germline V lookup: CDR1 KGHSH, CDR2 LQKENI. With 2 bases clipped from V and 4 bases from J, the junction kept 7 bases outside the gene matches. CDR3 length equals 15 residues. CDR3 sequence (DNA): TGTGCCAGCTCACCAATAACAGGGGAATTCTATGGCTACACCTTC. Its protein product is CASSPITGEFYGYTF.

This rearrangement joins TRBV6-2 or TRBV6-3 to TRBJ2-1; TRBD2 agrees at 7 bases. Germline values: CDR1 MNHEY, CDR2 SVGEGT. J was trimmed by 7 bases and V by 2 bases; bases with no gene match: 11. This CDR3 spans 16 amino acids. The CDR3 DNA sequence: TGTGCCAGCAGTTACCAATGGGGCGGGAGAATAAATGAGCAGTTCTTC. This translates into CASSYQWGGRINEQFF.

This chain links TRBV10-2 with TRBJ1-1; no firm D call. The CDR3 runs to 14 residues. Trimming removed 11 bases from V and 0 bases from J, with 16 bases in between. Germline CDR1 WSHSY, CDR2 SAAADI. CDR3 bases: TGCGCCTCCCGGGAGGGCAACATGAACACTGAAGCTTTCTTT. It is translated as CASREGNMNTEAFF.

V is TRBV3-1 (or the pseudogene TRBV3-2) and J is TRBJ2-1, with 8 bases identical to TRBD1. Losses at the gene ends were 4 bases for V and 4 bases for J; bases not matched to a gene: 9. The CDR3 is made up of 16 amino acids. The germline V gene encodes CDR1 LGHDT and CDR2 YNNKEL (reference sequence). The CDR3 DNA reads as TGTGCCAGCAGCCGATCCGGGACAGGTATATACAATGAGCAGTTCTTC. Translating it yields CASSRSGTGIYNEQFF.

The V call is TRBV10-2, the J call TRBJ1-1; 9 bases are a match to TRBD1. Germline loops: CDR1 WSHSY, CDR2 SAAADI. V gave up 6 bases and J gave up 5 bases; unmatched junction bases: 7. The CDR3 is made up of 14 amino acids. CDR3 sequence (DNA): TGCGCCAGCAGCACAACAGGGGGCGGGACTGAAGCTTTCTTT. It translates to CASSTTGGGTEAFF.

V usage is TRBV10-1 and J usage is TRBJ1-2, with 7 bases fitting TRBD1. With 8 bases clipped from V and 6 bases from J, the junction kept 9 bases outside the gene matches. Germline lookup yields CDR1 WNHNN and CDR2 SYGVQD (reference sequence). This CDR3 has 13 amino acids. The CDR3 loop is CASYMTGSNGYTF. The CDR3 DNA follows: TGCGCCAGCTATATGACAGGGTCTAATGGCTACACCTTC.

The chain is built from TRBV5-6 and TRBJ1-2; 8 nucleotides match TRBD1. The germline V gene has CDR1 SGHDT and CDR2 YYEEEE. J was trimmed by 8 bases and V by 3 bases; bases with no gene match: 9. This CDR3 comprises 14 residues. CDR3 amino acids: CASSWGQATGGYTF. CDR3 in DNA: TGTGCCAGCAGCTGGGGACAGGCGACGGGGGGCTACACCTTC.

A few counts support this clone. V gene TRBV5-4 combines with J gene TRBJ2-7, with 11 positions matching TRBD1. Germline CDR1 SGHNT, CDR2 YYREEE (reference sequence). This CDR3 comprises 15 residues. The J segment lost 1 base and the V segment lost 4 bases, leaving 4 bases of the junction unmatched. CDR3 residues: CASSDRDRGSYEQYF. The CDR3 coding sequence is TGTGCCAGCAGCGATCGGGACAGGGGGTCCTACGAGCAGTACTTC.

The chain combines TRBV5-1 with TRBJ1-1; D is possibly TRBD1 (6 bases). The CDR3 is 16 amino acids. CDR1 is SGHRS and CDR2 is YFSETQ in the germline V gene. V was trimmed by 6 bases and J by 1 base, leaving 19 bases between them. CDR3 DNA: TGCGCCAGCATCCGAGGGGGAACCCATGAGAACACTGAAGCTTTCTTT. It translates to CASIRGGTHENTEAFF.